Below are 3 T cell receptor beta chains sequenced from a single sample in a study of CD8+CD57+ T cells in acquired aplastic anemia. All sequencing subjects had displayed CD8+CD57+ cell expansion on flow cytometry. For CDR3 and TCR beta VDJ profiling, genomic DNA was the template used. TCRdb re-called the reads through MiXCR, storing one row per CDR3 protein. The sample holds under 200,000 distinct CDR3 sequences; roughly 48% are singletons and the top ten take more than 30%. The specimen sequenced was sorted CD4+, CD8+, or CD8+CD57+ T cells (not recorded which) from PBMCs. The receptors here all came from a human donor with aplastic anemia.

The rearrangement links TRBV10-3 to TRBJ2-3, with TRBD2 identical over 11 bases. The germline gives CDR1 ENHRY, CDR2 SYGVKD. The ends lost 4 bases at V and 1 base at J; junction bases unmatched: 10. The CDR3 is made up of 18 amino acids. CDR3 nucleotides: TGTGCCATCAGTGGTGCCCATTCACTAGCGGGAGGCACAGATACGCAGTATTTT. Translated, it gives CAISGAHSLAGGTDTQYF.

This rearrangement joins TRBV5-1 to TRBJ2-7; TRBD2 matches 13 bases. Germline V gene lookup returns CDR1 SGHRS and CDR2 YFSETQ. The CDR3 is made up of 15 amino acids. Trimming cost V 3 bases and J 4 bases; bases outside gene matches: 4. DNA for the CDR3: TGCGCCAGCAGCTCTGGACTAGCGGGAGTGTACGAGCAGTACTTC. Protein sequence: CASSSGLAGVYEQYF. Drawing the rest from reference TRBV5-1 and TRBJ2-7, the complete variable domain is KAGVTQTPRYLIKTRGQQVTLSCSPISGHRSVSWYQQTPGQGLQFLFEYFSETQRNKGNFPGRFSGRQFSNSRSEMNVSTLELGDSALYLCASSSGLAGVYEQYFGPGTRLTVT.

This clonotype showed up many times. V is TRBV19 and J is TRBJ1-1; D remains ambiguous. Germline assignment: CDR1 LNHDA and CDR2 SQIVND (reference sequence). CDR3 size: 13 residues. The V end lost 3 bases, the J end lost 6 bases, and 11 bases lay between the germline ends. The CDR3 reads CASSMSEGSEAFF. The CDR3 DNA follows: TGTGCCAGTAGTATGAGTGAGGGATCTGAAGCTTTCTTT.